This is a list of T cell receptor beta chains from one sample in a study of OX40 agonist ivuxolimab in advanced cancers. The method was immunoSEQ multiplex PCR; TCRdb's version includes in-frame clones alone and lacks a portion of them. The sample lists tens of thousands of clones, roughly 89% occurring once. The sample in question was CD4+ or CD8+ T cells sorted from blood, obtained in a trial of the OX40 agonist ivuxolimab. These receptors all come from an adult with an advanced solid tumor such as melanoma, head and neck, liver or kidney cancer. Both conserved end residues are part of each CDR3. Fields, in order: V gene, D gene, clone size, J gene, CDR3 protein, CDR3 DNA. The D gene is left open where the match is weak. Not all rows give a size; the values are once, few, many and, for expanded clones, a class.

>TRBV19|TRBD1|.|TRBJ1-4
CASSTPRQGGNEKLFF
TGTGCCAGTAGTACCCCCCGACAGGGTGGGAATGAAAAACTGTTTTTT
>TRBV15|.|.|TRBJ2-5
CATSRDPGETQYF
TGTGCCACCAGCAGAGATCCTGGAGAGACCCAGTACTTC
>TRBV7-9|.|.|TRBJ2-1
CASSRGLTYNEQFF
TGTGCCAGCAGCAGGGGCCTTACCTACAATGAGCAGTTCTTC
>TRBV7-6|.|.|TRBJ2-7
CASRDTAHEQYF
TGTGCCAGCAGGGACACAGCTCACGAGCAGTACTTC
>TRBV6-6|.|.|TRBJ1-3
CASSSLGPQTGNTIYF
TGTGCCAGCAGTAGCCTCGGGCCGCAAACTGGAAACACCATATATTTT
>TRBV30|.|.|TRBJ2-5
CAWSVLETQYF
TGTGCCTGGAGTGTGCTAGAGACCCAGTACTTC
>TRBV10-3|.|.|TRBJ2-3
CAITRGKVAEDTQYF
TGTGCCATCACCCGAGGGAAGGTAGCTGAGGATACGCAGTATTTT
>TRBV7-4|.|.|TRBJ1-1
CASSFTGTTEAFF
TGTGCCAGCAGCTTCACGGGGACCACTGAAGCCTTCTTT
>TRBV30|.|.|TRBJ2-5
CAWSVAGLETQYF
TGTGCCTGGAGTGTCGCGGGGCTGGAGACCCAGTACTTC
>TRBV7-9|.|.|TRBJ2-5
CASSWTAQETQYF
TGTGCCAGCAGCTGGACAGCCCAAGAGACCCAGTACTTC
>TRBV18|TRBD1|.|TRBJ1-3
CASSRDGTGGLSSGNTIYF
TGTGCCAGCTCGCGGGACGGGACAGGGGGCCTTAGCTCTGGAAACACCATATATTTT
>TRBV6-1|TRBD1|once|TRBJ1-1
CASSPRDRLNTEAFF
TGTGCCAGCAGTCCCCGGGACAGACTTAACACTGAAGCTTTCTTT
>TRBV6-1|.|.|TRBJ1-2
CASSETQGSYGYTF
TGTGCCAGCAGTGAGACCCAGGGGTCCTATGGCTACACCTTC
>TRBV19|.|.|TRBJ2-2
CASTLTGGGELFF
TGTGCCAGTACTCTCACGGGTGGCGGGGAGCTGTTTTTT
>TRBV11-2|.|.|TRBJ2-3
CASSLADTQYF
TGTGCCAGCAGCTTGGCTGATACGCAGTATTTT
>TRBV29-1|.|.|TRBJ1-1
CSARGRQSTEAFF
TGCAGCGCCCGGGGCCGGCAGAGCACTGAAGCTTTCTTT
>TRBV5-6|.|.|TRBJ1-3
CASSLRNTIYF
TGTGCCAGCAGCTTACGAAACACCATATATTTT
>TRBV13|TRBD2|once|TRBJ2-1
CASSLIAGGRHEQFF
TGTGCCAGCAGCTTAATAGCGGGGGGCCGTCATGAGCAGTTCTTC
>TRBV18|.|.|TRBJ2-7
CASSRARDPSYEQYF
TGTGCCAGCTCCCGCGCGAGGGACCCGAGCTACGAGCAGTACTTC
>TRBV5-1|.|.|TRBJ2-7
CASSWSSSYEQYF
TGCGCCAGCAGCTGGAGCTCCTCCTACGAGCAGTACTTC
>TRBV6-5|.|once|TRBJ2-7
CASMGHHYEQYF
TGTGCCAGCATGGGACACCACTACGAGCAGTACTTC
>TRBV6-1|TRBD2|once|TRBJ2-1
CASSGVVTSGGMYEQFF
TGTGCCAGCAGTGGAGTGGTGACTAGCGGGGGTATGTATGAGCAGTTCTTC
>TRBV7-9|TRBD1|.|TRBJ1-2
CASSTAAGTAYGYTF
TGTGCCAGCAGCACCGCAGCCGGGACAGCCTATGGCTACACCTTC
>TRBV18|.|.|TRBJ1-1
CASSPGGQDTEAFF
TGTGCCAGCTCACCAGGGGGACAAGACACTGAAGCTTTCTTT
>TRBV7-9|.|.|TRBJ2-7
CASSLARLSYEQYF
TGTGCCAGCAGCTTAGCGCGACTCTCCTACGAGCAGTACTTC
>TRBV5-6|.|.|TRBJ1-5
CASSPGHYSNQPQHF
TGTGCCAGCAGCCCGGGCCATTATAGCAATCAGCCCCAGCATTTT
>TRBV7-2|TRBD1|.|TRBJ1-3
CASSTDRANPGNTIYF
TGTGCCAGCAGCACGGACAGGGCAAACCCTGGAAACACCATATATTTT
>TRBV7-9|.|.|TRBJ2-5
CASSLGDTPAETQYF
TGTGCCAGCAGCTTGGGGGACACCCCAGCGGAGACCCAGTACTTC
>TRBV6-1|.|few|TRBJ1-1
CASSAEWGTEAFF
TGTGCCAGCAGTGCGGAGTGGGGCACTGAAGCTTTCTTT
>TRBV11-2|.|.|TRBJ2-5
CASSPGGSLGGTQYF
TGTGCCAGCAGCCCCGGGGGCTCTCTGGGTGGGACCCAGTACTTC
>TRBV29-1|TRBD2|.|TRBJ2-7
CSVEGTSGINPYEQYF
TGCAGCGTCGAAGGGACTAGCGGGATAAACCCCTACGAGCAGTACTTC
>TRBV4-1|.|.|TRBJ2-1
CASSQITGSEQFF
TGCGCCAGCAGCCAAATAACTGGGAGTGAGCAGTTCTTC
>TRBV11-2|TRBD1|.|TRBJ2-5
CASSMPSRDRAQETQYF
TGTGCCAGCAGCATGCCCTCCCGGGACAGGGCTCAAGAGACCCAGTACTTC